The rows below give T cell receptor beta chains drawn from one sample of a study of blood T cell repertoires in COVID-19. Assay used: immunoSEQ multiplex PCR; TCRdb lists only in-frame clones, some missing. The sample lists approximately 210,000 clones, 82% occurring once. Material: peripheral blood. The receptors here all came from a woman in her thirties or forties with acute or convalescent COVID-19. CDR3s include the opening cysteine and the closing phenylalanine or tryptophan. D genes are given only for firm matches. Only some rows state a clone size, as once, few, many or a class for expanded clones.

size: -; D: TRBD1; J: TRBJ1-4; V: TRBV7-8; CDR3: CASSRTGGGGKLFF; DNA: TGTGCCAGCAGTCGAACAGGGGGCGGGGGAAAACTGTTTTTT
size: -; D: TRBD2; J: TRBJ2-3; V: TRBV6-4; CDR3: CASSDSSGRGTDTQYF; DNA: TGTGCCAGCAGTGACTCCAGCGGGAGGGGGACAGATACGCAGTATTTT
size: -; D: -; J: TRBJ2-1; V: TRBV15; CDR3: CATKLYNEQFF; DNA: TGTGCCACCAAACTCTACAATGAGCAGTTCTTC
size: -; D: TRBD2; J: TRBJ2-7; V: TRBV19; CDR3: CASSIGGTSFYEQYF; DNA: TGTGCCAGTAGTATAGGAGGGACTAGCTTCTACGAGCAGTACTTC
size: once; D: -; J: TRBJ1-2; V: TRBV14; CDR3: CASSQQSGRPALYGYTF; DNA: TGTGCCAGCAGCCAACAATCAGGCAGGCCCGCCCTTTATGGCTACACCTTC
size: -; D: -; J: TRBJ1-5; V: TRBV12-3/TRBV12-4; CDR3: CASSLKSDQPQHF; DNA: TGTGCCAGCAGTTTAAAAAGCGATCAGCCCCAGCATTTT
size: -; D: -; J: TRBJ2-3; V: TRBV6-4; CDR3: CASRTGDTTTDTQYF; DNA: TGTGCCAGCAGGACTGGGGACACTACCACAGATACGCAGTATTTT
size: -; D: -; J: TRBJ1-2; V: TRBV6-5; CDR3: CASSPSKGDYGYTF; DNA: TGTGCCAGCAGTCCCTCCAAAGGGGACTATGGCTACACCTTC
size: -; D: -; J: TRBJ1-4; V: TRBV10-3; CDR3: CAISIANEKLFF; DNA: TGTGCCATCTCCATTGCTAATGAAAAACTGTTTTTT
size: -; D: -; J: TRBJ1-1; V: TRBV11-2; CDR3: CASSFRTANTEAFF; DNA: TGTGCCAGCAGCTTCCGGACAGCGAACACTGAAGCTTTCTTT
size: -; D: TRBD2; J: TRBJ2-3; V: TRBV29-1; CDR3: CSVDTGGTDTQYF; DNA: TGCAGCGTTGATACGGGAGGGACAGATACGCAGTATTTT
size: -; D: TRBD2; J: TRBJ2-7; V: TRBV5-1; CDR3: CASSLGGRAYEQYF; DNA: TGCGCCAGCAGCCTAGGAGGGAGGGCCTACGAGCAGTACTTC
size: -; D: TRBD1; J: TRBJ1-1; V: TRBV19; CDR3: CASRLLGQGAVNTEAFF; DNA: TGTGCCAGTCGCCTTCTGGGACAGGGGGCCGTGAACACTGAAGCTTTCTTT